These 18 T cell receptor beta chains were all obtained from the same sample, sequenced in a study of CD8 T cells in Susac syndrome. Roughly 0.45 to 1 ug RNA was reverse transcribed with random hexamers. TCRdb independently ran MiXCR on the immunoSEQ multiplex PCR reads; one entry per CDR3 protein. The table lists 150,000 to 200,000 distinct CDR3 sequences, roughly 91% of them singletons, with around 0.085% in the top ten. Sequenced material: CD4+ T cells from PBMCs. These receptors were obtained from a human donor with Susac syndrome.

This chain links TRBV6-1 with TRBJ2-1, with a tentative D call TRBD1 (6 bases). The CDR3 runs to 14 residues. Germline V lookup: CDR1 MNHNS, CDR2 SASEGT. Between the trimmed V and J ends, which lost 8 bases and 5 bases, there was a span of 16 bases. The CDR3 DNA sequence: TGTGCCAGCTCAAGCTGGGGGCCTAACAATGAGCAGTTCTTC. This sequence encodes CASSSWGPNNEQFF.

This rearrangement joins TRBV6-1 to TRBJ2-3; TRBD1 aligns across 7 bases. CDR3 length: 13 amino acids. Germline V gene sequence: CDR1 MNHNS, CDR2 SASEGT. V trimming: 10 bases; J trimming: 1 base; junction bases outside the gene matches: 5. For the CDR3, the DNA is TGTGCCACCAGACAGGGACGCACAGATACGCAGTATTTT. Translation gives CATRQGRTDTQYF.

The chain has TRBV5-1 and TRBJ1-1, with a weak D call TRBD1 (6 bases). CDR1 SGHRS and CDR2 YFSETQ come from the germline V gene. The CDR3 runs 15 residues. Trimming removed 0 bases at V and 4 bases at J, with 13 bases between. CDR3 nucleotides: TGCGCCAGCAGCTTGGTGGCAGGGGAGGGCACTGAAGCTTTCTTT. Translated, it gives CASSLVAGEGTEAFF.

The CDR3 loop is CASSVGQEETQYF. DNA for the CDR3: TGTGCCAGCAGCGTGGGTCAGGAAGAGACCCAGTACTTC. V and J are TRBV9 and TRBJ2-5; D unresolved. This CDR3 is 13 amino acids long. V dropped 2 bases and J dropped 3 bases, with 8 bases sitting between them. Looked up from germline, CDR1 is SGDLS and CDR2 is YYNGEE.

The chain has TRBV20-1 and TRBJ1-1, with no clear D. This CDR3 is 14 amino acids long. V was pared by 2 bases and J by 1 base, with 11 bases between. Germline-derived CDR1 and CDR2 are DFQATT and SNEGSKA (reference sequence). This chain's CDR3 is CSARIAGKNTEAFF. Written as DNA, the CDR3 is TGCAGTGCTAGAATTGCGGGAAAGAACACTGAAGCTTTCTTT.

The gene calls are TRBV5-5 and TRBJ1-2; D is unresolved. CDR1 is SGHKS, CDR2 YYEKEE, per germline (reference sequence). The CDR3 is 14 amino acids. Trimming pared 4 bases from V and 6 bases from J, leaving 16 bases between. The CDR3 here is CASSPRELNNGYTF. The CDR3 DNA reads TGTGCCAGCAGCCCCCGGGAACTTAATAATGGCTACACCTTC.

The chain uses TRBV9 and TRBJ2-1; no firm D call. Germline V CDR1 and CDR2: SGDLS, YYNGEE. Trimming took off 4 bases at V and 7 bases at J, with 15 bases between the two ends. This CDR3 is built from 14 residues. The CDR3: CASSPTEFGNEQFF. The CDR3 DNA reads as TGTGCCAGCAGCCCCACTGAGTTCGGAAATGAGCAGTTCTTC.

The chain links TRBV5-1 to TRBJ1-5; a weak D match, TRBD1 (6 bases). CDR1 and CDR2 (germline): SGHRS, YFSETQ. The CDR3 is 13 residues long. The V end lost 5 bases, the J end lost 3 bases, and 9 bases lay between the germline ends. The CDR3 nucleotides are TGCGCCAGCAGTGGACAGCCCAATCAGCCCCAGCATTTT. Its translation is CASSGQPNQPQHF.

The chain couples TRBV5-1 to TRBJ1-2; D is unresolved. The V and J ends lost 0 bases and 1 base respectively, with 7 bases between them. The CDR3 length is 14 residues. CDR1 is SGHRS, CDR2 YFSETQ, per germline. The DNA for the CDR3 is TGCGCCAGCAGCTTGGATGGGGATAACTATGGCTACACCTTC. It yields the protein CASSLDGDNYGYTF.

DNA for the CDR3: TGTGCCAGCAGCGGAGGTGTAAACACCGGGGAGCTGTTTTTT. Its protein product is CASSGGVNTGELFF. The chain employs TRBV9 and TRBJ2-2, with D uncertain. The V gene lost 3 bases and the J gene lost 2 bases, with 8 bases spanning the gap. The germline V gene has CDR1 SGDLS and CDR2 YYNGEE. CDR3 size: 14 residues.

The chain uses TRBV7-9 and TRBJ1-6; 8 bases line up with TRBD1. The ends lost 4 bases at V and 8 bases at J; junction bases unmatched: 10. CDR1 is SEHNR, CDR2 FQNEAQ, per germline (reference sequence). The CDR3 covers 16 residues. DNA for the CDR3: TGTGCCAGCAGCTCACTCACCGGGACAGGAGATTCACCCCTCCACTTT. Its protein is CASSSLTGTGDSPLHF. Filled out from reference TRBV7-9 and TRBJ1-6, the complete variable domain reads DTGVSQNPRHKITKRGQNVTFRCDPISEHNRLYWYRQTLGQGPEFLTYFQNEAQLEKSRLLSDRFSAERPKGSFSTLEIQRTEQGDSAMYLCASSSLTGTGDSPLHFGNGTRLTVT.

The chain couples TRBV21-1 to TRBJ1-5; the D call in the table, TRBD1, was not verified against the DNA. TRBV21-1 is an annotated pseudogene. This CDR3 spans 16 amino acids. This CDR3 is CASSKEGRHSNQPQHF. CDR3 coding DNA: TGTGCCAGCAGCAAAGAGGGGCGGCATTCCAATCAGCCCCAGCATTTT.

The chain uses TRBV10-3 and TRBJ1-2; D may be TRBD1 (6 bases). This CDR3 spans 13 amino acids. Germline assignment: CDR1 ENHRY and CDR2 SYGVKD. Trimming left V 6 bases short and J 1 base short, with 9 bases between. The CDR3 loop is CAIRHRDNYGYTF. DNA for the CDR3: TGTGCCATCAGACACAGGGATAACTATGGCTACACCTTC.

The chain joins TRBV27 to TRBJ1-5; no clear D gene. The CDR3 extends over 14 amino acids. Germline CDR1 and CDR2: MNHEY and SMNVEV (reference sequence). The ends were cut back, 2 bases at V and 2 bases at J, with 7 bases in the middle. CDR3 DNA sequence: TGTGCCAGCAGTTTACAGGAAGGCAATCAGCCCCAGCATTTT. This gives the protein CASSLQEGNQPQHF.

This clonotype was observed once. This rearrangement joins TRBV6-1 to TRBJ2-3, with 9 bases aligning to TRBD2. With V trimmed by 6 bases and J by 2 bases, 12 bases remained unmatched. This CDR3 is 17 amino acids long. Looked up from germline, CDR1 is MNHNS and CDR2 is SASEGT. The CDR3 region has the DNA TGTGCCAGCAGCCCCCTCCGCCCTAGCGGGGTCACAGATACGCAGTATTTT. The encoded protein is CASSPLRPSGVTDTQYF.

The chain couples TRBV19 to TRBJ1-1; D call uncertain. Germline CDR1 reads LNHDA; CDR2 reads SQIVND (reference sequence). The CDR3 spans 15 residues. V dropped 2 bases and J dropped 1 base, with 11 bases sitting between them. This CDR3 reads CASSITPHPNTEAFF. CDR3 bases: TGTGCCAGTAGTATAACTCCACATCCGAACACTGAAGCTTTCTTT.

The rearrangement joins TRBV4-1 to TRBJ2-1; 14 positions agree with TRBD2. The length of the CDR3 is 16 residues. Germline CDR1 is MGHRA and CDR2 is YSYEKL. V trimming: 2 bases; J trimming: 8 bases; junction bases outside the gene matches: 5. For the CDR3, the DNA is TGCGCCAGCAGCCAAAGGGGACTAGCGGGAGAGGATGAGCAGTTCTTC. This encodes CASSQRGLAGEDEQFF.

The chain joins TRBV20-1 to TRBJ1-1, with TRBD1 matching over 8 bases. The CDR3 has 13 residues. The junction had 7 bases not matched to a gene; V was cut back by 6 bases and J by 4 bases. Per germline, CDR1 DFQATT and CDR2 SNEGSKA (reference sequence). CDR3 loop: CSALDRVGTEAFF. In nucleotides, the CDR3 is TGCAGTGCCCTGGACAGGGTGGGCACTGAAGCTTTCTTT.